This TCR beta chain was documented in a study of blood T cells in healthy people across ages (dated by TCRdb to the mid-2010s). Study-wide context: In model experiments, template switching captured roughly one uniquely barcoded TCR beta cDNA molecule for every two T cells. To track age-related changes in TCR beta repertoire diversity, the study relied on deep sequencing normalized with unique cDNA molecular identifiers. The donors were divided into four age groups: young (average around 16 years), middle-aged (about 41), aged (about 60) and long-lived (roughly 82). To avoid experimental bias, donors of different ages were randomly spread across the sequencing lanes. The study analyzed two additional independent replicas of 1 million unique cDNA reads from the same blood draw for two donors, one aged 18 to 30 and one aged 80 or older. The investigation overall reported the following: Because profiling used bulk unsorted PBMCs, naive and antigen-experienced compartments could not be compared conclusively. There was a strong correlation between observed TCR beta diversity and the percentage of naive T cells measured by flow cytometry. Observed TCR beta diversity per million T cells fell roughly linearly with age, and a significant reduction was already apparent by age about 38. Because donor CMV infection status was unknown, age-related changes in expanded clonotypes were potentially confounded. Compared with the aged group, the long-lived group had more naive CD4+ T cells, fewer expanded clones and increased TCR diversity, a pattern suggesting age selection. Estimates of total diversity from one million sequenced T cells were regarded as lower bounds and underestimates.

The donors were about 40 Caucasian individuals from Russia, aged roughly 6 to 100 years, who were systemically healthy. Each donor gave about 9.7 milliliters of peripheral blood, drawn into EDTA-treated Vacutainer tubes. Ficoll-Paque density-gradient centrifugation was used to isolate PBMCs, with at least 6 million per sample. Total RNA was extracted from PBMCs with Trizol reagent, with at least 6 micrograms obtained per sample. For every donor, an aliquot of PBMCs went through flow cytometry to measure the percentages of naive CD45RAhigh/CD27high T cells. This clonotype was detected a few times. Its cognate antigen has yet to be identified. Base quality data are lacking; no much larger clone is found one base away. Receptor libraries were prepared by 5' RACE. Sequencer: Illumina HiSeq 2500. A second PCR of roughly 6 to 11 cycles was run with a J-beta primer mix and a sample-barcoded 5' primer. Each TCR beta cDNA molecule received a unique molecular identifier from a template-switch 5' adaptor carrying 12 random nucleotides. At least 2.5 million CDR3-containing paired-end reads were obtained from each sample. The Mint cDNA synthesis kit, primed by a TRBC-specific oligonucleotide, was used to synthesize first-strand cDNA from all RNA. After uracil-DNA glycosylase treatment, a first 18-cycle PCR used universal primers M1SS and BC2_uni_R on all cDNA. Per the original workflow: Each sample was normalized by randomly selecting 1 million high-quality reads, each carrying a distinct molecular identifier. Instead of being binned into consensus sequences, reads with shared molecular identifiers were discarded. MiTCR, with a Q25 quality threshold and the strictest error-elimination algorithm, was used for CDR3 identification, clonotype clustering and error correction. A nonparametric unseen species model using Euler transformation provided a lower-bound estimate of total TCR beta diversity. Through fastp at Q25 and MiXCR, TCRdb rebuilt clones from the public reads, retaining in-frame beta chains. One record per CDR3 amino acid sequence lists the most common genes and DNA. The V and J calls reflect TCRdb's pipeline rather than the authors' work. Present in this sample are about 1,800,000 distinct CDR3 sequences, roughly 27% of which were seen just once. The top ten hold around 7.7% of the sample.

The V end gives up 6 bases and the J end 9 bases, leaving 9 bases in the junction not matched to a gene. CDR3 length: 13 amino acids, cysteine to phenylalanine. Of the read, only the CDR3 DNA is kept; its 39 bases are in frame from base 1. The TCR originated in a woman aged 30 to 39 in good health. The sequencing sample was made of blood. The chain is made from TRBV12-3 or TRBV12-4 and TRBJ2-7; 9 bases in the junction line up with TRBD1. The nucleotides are TGTGCCAGCAGCTGGGGACAGGGCCTCTGGCAGTACTTC. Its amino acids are CASSWGQGLWQYF.